This TCR beta chain was documented in a study of kidney transplant recipient with SARS-CoV-2 infection. V dropped 7 bases and J dropped 7; count of bases not matched to a gene: 20. CDR3 length: 19 amino acids. CDR1 is MDHEN, CDR2 SYDVKM, per germline. One entry per CDR3 protein, called by TCRdb with MiXCR from the reads. The table records 200,000 to 300,000 distinct CDR3 sequences, 29% of them present only once. The table lists this clonotype with many counts. The J gene is TRBJ2-1, the V gene TRBV28, with 12 nucleotides matching TRBD2. The sequencing used a blood sample, collected at baseline and around day 110 from a kidney transplant recipient. The receptor's source is a male patient aged 30 to 39 who had COVID-19 and was a kidney transplant recipient. The T cells may partly be graft donor cells. The CDR3 DNA follows: TGTGCCAGCACCGTGGGACTAGCGGGCCCTGAGCGGTTAGAAAATGAGCAGTTCTTC. Amino acid sequence: CASTVGLAGPERLENEQFF.